A selection of T cell receptor beta chains follows, all from one sample in a study of CD8+ T cells in alopecia areata. Generated by immunoSEQ multiplex PCR, the TCRdb table keeps only in-frame clones and is missing some. The data hold about 200,000 clones, with about 64% observed a single time. This specimen was CD4+ T cells sorted from blood, taken at week 4, from a patient treated with tofacitinib. All receptors derive from a human donor with alopecia areata. CDR3s leave out the opening cysteine and the closing phenylalanine or tryptophan. Fields, in order: V gene, J gene, CDR3 protein.

V: TRBV6-5; J: TRBJ1-6; CDR3: ASSRRQGGNSPLH
V: TRBV7-2; J: TRBJ1-1; CDR3: ASSSRAGSTEAF
V: TRBV23-1; J: TRBJ1-2; CDR3: ASGRPPLNYGYT
V: TRBV10-3; J: TRBJ2-6; CDR3: ATRGTSGESGANVLT
V: TRBV4-1; J: TRBJ1-1; CDR3: ASSREEGMNTEAF
V: TRBV7-9; J: TRBJ2-4; CDR3: ASSSAGARAKNIQY
V: TRBV27; J: TRBJ2-4; CDR3: ASSLGGGLGIQY
V: TRBV5-1; J: TRBJ2-2; CDR3: ASSLAGGSGELF
V: TRBV7-2; J: TRBJ2-7; CDR3: ASSLAGGASLEQY
V: TRBV5-4; J: TRBJ1-1; CDR3: ASRLGTGLNTEAF
V: TRBV15; J: TRBJ1-2; CDR3: ATSPRTGWRDYGYT
V: TRBV18; J: TRBJ2-1; CDR3: ASSRNAGLSNNEQF
V: TRBV12-5; J: TRBJ2-4; CDR3: ASARGGEGAKNIQY
V: TRBV5-1; J: TRBJ2-2; CDR3: ASSLETSGTGELF
V: TRBV5-1; J: TRBJ1-2; CDR3: ASREAYGYT
V: TRBV30; J: TRBJ1-1; CDR3: AWIPGTGSPEAF
V: TRBV7-6; J: TRBJ1-2; CDR3: ASSLDAGQASYGYT
V: TRBV29-1; J: TRBJ1-2; CDR3: SVGQGLANYGYT
V: TRBV6-5; J: TRBJ2-1; CDR3: ASSSLPGVWF
V: TRBV19; J: TRBJ1-2; CDR3: ASSLGQRLTNYGYT
V: TRBV20-1; J: TRBJ2-3; CDR3: SASNPEY
V: TRBV20-1; J: TRBJ2-4; CDR3: SASWQNIQY
V: TRBV6-6; J: TRBJ1-5; CDR3: ASSPAGTSNQPQH
V: TRBV15; J: TRBJ1-1; CDR3: ATSRDMVGNTEAF
V: TRBV6-5; J: TRBJ2-1; CDR3: ASIRGDSYNEQF
V: TRBV7-9; J: TRBJ1-5; CDR3: ASSSTPGAKGNQPQH
V: TRBV5-6; J: TRBJ1-1; CDR3: ASSILGSRNTEAF
V: TRBV2; J: TRBJ2-6; CDR3: ASTPGANVLT
V: TRBV15; J: TRBJ1-5; CDR3: ATRLRSNQPQH
V: TRBV25-1; J: TRBJ2-5; CDR3: ASSTVGGLETQY
V: TRBV18; J: TRBJ1-2; CDR3: ASSLISEGSYGYT
V: TRBV7-2; J: TRBJ2-5; CDR3: ASSLSSGPEETQY
V: TRBV7-2; J: TRBJ2-7; CDR3: ASSLARPDEQY
V: TRBV2; J: TRBJ1-2; CDR3: ASSLTGLFYGYT
V: TRBV4-1; J: TRBJ2-4; CDR3: ASSQEAARAKNIQY
V: TRBV4-2; J: TRBJ2-5; CDR3: ASSQDSGVLGRETQY
V: TRBV5-1; J: TRBJ1-2; CDR3: ASSLTEGYGYT
V: TRBV5-1; J: TRBJ2-5; CDR3: ASSSAGTQETQY
V: TRBV5-1; J: TRBJ2-7; CDR3: ASSLAGQGKNEQY
V: TRBV7-2; J: TRBJ2-3; CDR3: ASRLRGAQNTDTQY
V: TRBV5-1; J: TRBJ2-5; CDR3: ASSSGQGQETQY
V: TRBV9; J: TRBJ2-1; CDR3: ASTSGGTTLNEQF
V: TRBV5-5; J: TRBJ2-2; CDR3: ASSLADSWTGELF
V: TRBV27; J: TRBJ1-1; CDR3: ASRSTRNTEAF
V: TRBV5-6; J: TRBJ1-2; CDR3: ASSSPGVSLGYT
V: TRBV25-1; J: TRBJ1-1; CDR3: ASVRSGETEAF
V: TRBV2; J: TRBJ2-7; CDR3: ASSPTGSPYEQY
V: TRBV7-3; J: TRBJ1-5; CDR3: ASSPGQGQPNQPQH
V: TRBV5-1; J: TRBJ2-2; CDR3: ASSPPGAGELF
V: TRBV18; J: TRBJ2-3; CDR3: ASSPPSPSTDTQY
V: TRBV4-2; J: TRBJ1-5; CDR3: ASSQDISTGAHSNQPQH
V: TRBV27; J: TRBJ2-4; CDR3: ASSLIPPQGPNIQY
V: TRBV7-8; J: TRBJ1-5; CDR3: ASSRTGTNQPQH
V: TRBV29-1; J: TRBJ1-3; CDR3: SVESGSGNTIY
V: TRBV19; J: TRBJ2-6; CDR3: ASRRQGAFSGANVLT